The clone carrying this TCR beta chain was picked up a small number of times. As yet, its antigen is unknown. Researchers attached unique molecular identifiers to individual cDNA molecules. TCRdb re-called the 5' RACE reads with MiXCR, one entry per CDR3 protein. The sample yields 30,000 to 45,000 distinct CDR3 sequences, roughly 9.7% seen once. This specimen belongs to a study of early T cells in non-severe SARS-CoV-2 infection. At the level of the study: Sequenced bulk RNA came from whole blood that was unsorted, and chains were unpaired. Study outcomes and limitations: Database matching using VDJdb favored anti-spike CD8 responses, with private and CD4 specificities left missing.

There are 16 residues in the CDR3. Deletions cut 5 bases from V and 3 bases from J, with 19 bases between. This sequence joins TRBV12-3 or TRBV12-4 and TRBJ1-2; D might be TRBD1 (6 bases). The sequencing sample was made of whole blood. The sequence was collected from an adult who was a healthcare worker with PCR-confirmed SARS-CoV-2 infection or an uninfected control (not recorded which). The DNA of the CDR3 is TGTGCCAGCAGTCACGCTGCCCTACAGGGACACTATGGCTACACCTTC. Its translation: CASSHAALQGHYGYTF.